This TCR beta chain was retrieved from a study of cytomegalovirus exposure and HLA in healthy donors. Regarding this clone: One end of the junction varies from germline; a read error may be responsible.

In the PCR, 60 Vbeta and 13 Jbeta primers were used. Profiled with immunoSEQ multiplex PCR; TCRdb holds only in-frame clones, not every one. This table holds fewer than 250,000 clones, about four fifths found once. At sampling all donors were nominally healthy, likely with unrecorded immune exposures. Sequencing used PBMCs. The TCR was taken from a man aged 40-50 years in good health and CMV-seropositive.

CDR3: CASNLGPLRSSYNEQFF. CDR3 bases: TGTGCCAGCAACTTAGGTCCTCTGCGGAGCTCCTACAATGAGCAGTTCTTC. The chain links TRBV7-8 to TRBJ2-1; no firm D call. Germline V lookup: CDR1 SGHVS, CDR2 FQNEAQ. The CDR3 totals 17 residues. Supplemented by reference TRBV7-8 and TRBJ2-1, the full variable domain reads GAGVSQSPRYKVAKRGQDVALRCDPISGHVSLFWYQQALGQGPEFLTYFQNEAQLDKSGLPSDRFFAERPEGSVSTLKIQRTQQEDSAVYLCASNLGPLRSSYNEQFFGPGTRLTVL.